A single T cell receptor beta chain is shown here with its context. This entry comes from a study of technical replicates of blood from a handful of donors. This CDR3 has 16 residues. CDR1 is SEHNR, CDR2 FQNEAQ, per germline (reference sequence). The junction had 10 bases not matched to a gene; V was cut back by 1 base and J by 6 bases. The protocol was immunoSEQ multiplex PCR, while the TCRdb copy is restricted to in-frame clones and leaves out a portion. The data hold tens of thousands of clones, with almost 98% observed a single time. This TCR came from a human donor in good health. This chain uses TRBV7-9 with TRBJ2-7; 9 bases are a match to TRBD2. The source material was T cells isolated from PBMCs. DNA of the CDR3: TGTGCCAGCAGCTTAGAAGGGAGGCGGGAGGGCCGCGAGCAGTACTTC. It specifies CASSLEGRREGREQYF.